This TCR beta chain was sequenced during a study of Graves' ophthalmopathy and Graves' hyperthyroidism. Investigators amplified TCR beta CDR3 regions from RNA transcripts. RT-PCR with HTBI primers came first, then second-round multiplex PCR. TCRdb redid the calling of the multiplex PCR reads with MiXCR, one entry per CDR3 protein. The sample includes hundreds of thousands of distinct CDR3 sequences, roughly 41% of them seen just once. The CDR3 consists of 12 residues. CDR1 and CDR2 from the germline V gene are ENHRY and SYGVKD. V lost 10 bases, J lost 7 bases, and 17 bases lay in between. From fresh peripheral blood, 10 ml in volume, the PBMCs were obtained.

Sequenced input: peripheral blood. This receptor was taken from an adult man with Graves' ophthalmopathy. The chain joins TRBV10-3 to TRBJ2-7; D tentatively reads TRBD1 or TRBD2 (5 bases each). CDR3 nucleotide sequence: TGTGCCAGCAGGGAACCTTCGGGAGAGCAGTACTTC. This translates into CASREPSGEQYF.